The 18 T cell receptor beta chains below all came from one sample that was sequenced in a study of blood T cells in healthy people across ages (dated by TCRdb to between 2014 and 2016). Preparation of the library involved 5' RACE. Sequencing relied on an Illumina HiSeq 2500. A second about 7 to 11 cycle PCR used a sample-barcoded 5' primer and a J-beta primer mix. TCRdb itself trimmed the public reads at Q25 with fastp, ran MiXCR and retained productive beta chains. One record per CDR3 amino acid sequence lists the most common genes and DNA. The sample includes 650,000 to 800,000 distinct CDR3 sequences, with 40% to 50% observed a single time. Together, the top ten hold roughly a fifth of the sample. The sequenced material came from blood. The receptors derive from a man in his 60s in good health.

V usage is TRBV20-1 and J usage is TRBJ1-2, with a possible D match to TRBD1 (6 bases). The CDR3 is made up of 13 amino acids. V lost 5 bases and J 4 bases, leaving 14 bases between the germline ends. Germline values: CDR1 DFQATT, CDR2 SNEGSKA (reference sequence). The CDR3 DNA reads TGCAGTGCTCCGGGGCAGGGGACCTATGGCTACACCTTC. It translates to CSAPGQGTYGYTF.

This clonotype was seen many times. The chain recombines TRBV11-2 with TRBJ1-2, with 8 nucleotides matching TRBD1. V lost 4 bases and J lost 2; bases outside the gene matches: 15. The V gene's germline CDR1 is SGHAT and CDR2 FQNNGV. CDR3 length: 18 residues. The CDR3 DNA sequence: TGTGCCAGCAGCTCCATGACATCCCGGGACAGGAGAAACTATGGCTACACCTTC. This translates into CASSSMTSRDRRNYGYTF.

The chain recombines TRBV13 with TRBJ2-3; TRBD1 matches 8 bases. Germline values: CDR1 PRHDT, CDR2 FYEKMQ (reference sequence). This CDR3 comprises 16 residues. With 5 bases clipped from V and 1 base from J, the junction kept 8 bases outside the gene matches. CDR3 in amino acids: CASSPGQGLGTDTQYF. The CDR3, as DNA: TGTGCCAGCAGCCCCGGACAGGGACTTGGCACAGATACGCAGTATTTT.

This rearrangement joins TRBV30 to TRBJ1-4; 7 bases fit TRBD1. J was trimmed by 4 bases and V by 0 bases; bases with no gene match: 5. The CDR3 contains 15 residues. The V gene's germline CDR1 is GTSNPN and CDR2 SVGIG (reference sequence). The CDR3 loop reads CAWSVLQGDNEKLFF. Here the CDR3 DNA reads TGTGCCTGGAGTGTACTTCAGGGGGATAATGAAAAACTGTTTTTT.

This sequence joins TRBV6-5 and TRBJ2-5; maybe TRBD1 (6 bases). The end of the DNA aligns better with TRBJ2-7, so the J call may be wrong. CDR1 and CDR2 from the germline V gene are MNHEY and SVGAGI. CDR3 size: 17 residues. The CDR3 DNA is TGTGCCAGCAGTTCCATCAGAACAGGGCTATTGGAAAACGAGCAGTACTTC. Its translation is CASSSIRTGLLENEQYF.

This clonotype was observed a few times. This rearrangement joins TRBV7-2 to TRBJ2-5; D ambiguous. Germline lookup yields CDR1 SGHTA and CDR2 FQGNSA. V was pared by 5 bases and J by 9 bases, with 13 bases between. The CDR3 length is 12 residues. In DNA form, the CDR3 reads TGTGCCAGCAGCGGCCCCCCGGCCCCCCAGTACTTC. It specifies CASSGPPAPQYF.

The chain couples TRBV30 to TRBJ1-4; D is possibly TRBD1 (6 bases). The germline CDR1 and CDR2 sequences are GTSNPN and SVGIG (reference sequence). The CDR3 extends over 12 amino acids. V dropped 7 bases and J dropped 4 bases, with 10 bases sitting between them. In DNA form, the CDR3 reads TGTGCCTTACAGGGTGATAATGAAAAACTGTTTTTT. As protein: CALQGDNEKLFF.

This sequence joins TRBV12-3 or TRBV12-4 and TRBJ2-5; 9 positions match TRBD2. This CDR3 is built from 12 residues. Unmatched junction bases numbered 0, after V lost 5 bases and J lost 5 bases. The DNA of the CDR3 is TGTGCCAGCAGTGGACTAGCGGAGACCCAGTACTTC. Amino acid sequence: CASSGLAETQYF.

On this clonotype itself: Relative to the germline gene, one junction end is altered; a read error may explain this. The V call is TRBV7-9, the J call TRBJ2-5, with TRBD2 identical over 13 bases. The CDR3 spans 18 residues. CDR1 and CDR2 (germline): SEHNR, FQNEAQ (reference sequence). As DNA, the CDR3 is TGTGCCTGCAGCTTCGGACTAGCGGGGGTCGTTTACCAAGAGACCCAGTACTTC. Encoded protein: CACSFGLAGVVYQETQYF.

The chain links TRBV12-3 or TRBV12-4 to TRBJ2-7, with no clear D. Trimming removed 3 bases from V and 1 base from J, with 10 bases in between. There are 14 residues in the CDR3. CDR3 DNA sequence: TGTGCCAGCAGTTTCGGGCAGGCGTCCTACGAGCAGTACTTC. Translation gives CASSFGQASYEQYF.

The chain links TRBV20-1 to TRBJ2-5, with TRBD1 as a possible D gene (5 bases). The germline V gene encodes CDR1 DFQATT and CDR2 SNEGSKA (reference sequence). There are 12 residues in the CDR3. V lost 4 bases to trimming and J lost 4 bases, with 10 bases between them. The CDR3 sequence is CSATRVAETQYF. DNA of the CDR3: TGCAGTGCTACCAGGGTGGCAGAGACCCAGTACTTC.

This rearrangement joins TRBV9 to TRBJ2-1, with 14 bases that match TRBD2. V shed 2 bases, J shed 7 bases, and the junction held 8 bases outside the gene matches. The germline gives CDR1 SGDLS, CDR2 YYNGEE. There are 17 residues in the CDR3. CDR3 residues: CASSVGTSGGLLNEQFF. The CDR3, as DNA: TGTGCCAGCAGCGTCGGGACTAGCGGGGGCCTGCTTAATGAGCAGTTCTTC. Based on the CDR3 plus reference TRBV9 and TRBJ2-1, the full variable domain is DSGVTQTPKHLITATGQRVTLRCSPRSGDLSVYWYQQSLDQGLQFLIQYYNGEERAKGNILERFSAQQFPDLHSELNLSSLELGDSALYFCASSVGTSGGLLNEQFFGPGTRLTVL.

This clonotype has just a few counts. This chain links TRBV28 with TRBJ2-3, with 8 bases matching TRBD2. V gave up 2 bases and J gave up 9 bases; unmatched junction bases: 10. Germline V gene data show CDR1 as MDHEN and CDR2 as SYDVKM. This CDR3 is built from 15 residues. The CDR3 reads CASSLGTSGPRTQYF. The CDR3 region has the DNA TGTGCCAGCAGTTTAGGAACTAGCGGACCTAGGACGCAGTATTTT.

This clonotype was counted only a few times. V and J are TRBV15 and TRBJ2-4, with 9 bases matching TRBD1. Gene TRBJ2-7 matches the end of the DNA better, so the J call may be wrong. The CDR3 loop spans 16 amino acids. Germline CDR1 and CDR2: LNHNV and YYDKDF (reference sequence). The CDR3 sequence is CATSTRINTGGHEQYF. CDR3 DNA sequence: TGTGCCACCAGCACGAGGATAAATACAGGGGGCCACGAGCAGTACTTC.

The chain carries TRBV12-3 or TRBV12-4 and TRBJ2-5; 7 bases map to TRBD2. The CDR3 contains 15 residues. The V and J ends lost 5 bases and 3 bases, in that order; junction bases with no gene match: 9. Here the CDR3 reads CASSLGGTYEETQYF. CDR3 coding DNA: TGTGCCAGCAGTCTGGGGGGGACTTATGAAGAGACCCAGTACTTC.

The chain combines TRBV5-4 with TRBJ2-1, with D tentatively TRBD1 (6 bases). V dropped 0 bases and J dropped 7 bases, with 17 bases sitting between them. The CDR3 sequence is 16 residues long. Germline V gene lookup returns CDR1 SGHNT and CDR2 YYREEE (reference sequence). This CDR3 is CASSLGGRTVTNEQFF. In nucleotides, the CDR3 is TGTGCCAGCAGCTTGGGGGGACGGACAGTTACGAATGAGCAGTTCTTC. Drawing the rest from reference TRBV5-4 and TRBJ2-1, the complete variable domain is ETGVTQSPTHLIKTRGQQVTLRCSSQSGHNTVSWYQQALGQGPQFIFQYYREEENGRGNFPPRFSGLQFPNYSSELNVNALELDDSALYLCASSLGGRTVTNEQFFGPGTRLTVL.

In this sample, this clonotype turned up once. V gene TRBV6-5 combines with J gene TRBJ2-5, with D possibly TRBD1 on 5 matching bases. The DNA end lines up better with TRBJ2-7; the J call may be wrong. This CDR3 region has 15 residues. Germline lookup yields CDR1 MNHEY and CDR2 SVGAGI. CDR3: CASSLDPTEPYEQYF. The CDR3 nucleotides read TGTGCCAGCAGTTTGGACCCGACAGAACCCTACGAGCAGTACTTC.

The chain carries TRBV6-2 or TRBV6-3 and TRBJ2-6; D gene unclear. CDR3 length: 18 residues. With 2 bases removed from V and 0 bases from J, the gap between germline ends came to 14 bases. Germline V gives CDR1 MNHEY, CDR2 SVGEGT. The CDR3: CASSYLFILSSGANVLTF. The CDR3 region has the DNA TGTGCCAGCAGTTACCTTTTTATTTTAAGCTCTGGGGCCAACGTCCTGACTTTC.